This TCR beta chain was identified in a study of cytomegalovirus exposure and HLA in healthy donors. Study-wide findings and caveats: Common viral pathogens seemed to be connected with several of the most significant clusters, according to a later analysis.

The CDR3 length is 16 residues. Germline V CDR1 and CDR2: LGHNA, YSLEER. V was pared by 0 bases and J by 3 bases, with 15 bases between. Concerning this clone: What it binds is not known.

The PCR had 60 Vbeta and 13 Jbeta primers. Method: immunoSEQ multiplex PCR; TCRdb's copy keeps in-frame clones and lacks some. The data show about 180,000 clones, with around 72% seen just once and more than 2.5% held by the top ten. Sequenced: PBMCs. The chain carries TRBV4-3 and TRBJ2-7; TRBD1 is a possible D gene (6 bases). The receptor was derived from a female donor in good health and CMV-seronegative. The CDR3 region has the DNA TGCGCCAGCAGCCAAGAATACAGGGTCCAGAACTACGAGCAGTACTTC. Protein sequence: CASSQEYRVQNYEQYF.